What follows describes a single T cell receptor beta chain. This clonotype has only a few counts. Its antigen remains undetermined. Per-nucleotide qualities are absent, and no much larger clonotype sits a single base away. This specimen comes from a study of T cell repertoires in cytomegalovirus infection (dated by TCRdb to between 2019 and 2020). Looking at the study overall: Donor HLA type was relevant to the analysis, as public TCR beta signatures indicated carriage of CMV infection together with the matching HLA type.

General conclusions and limits of the study: The ex vivo response was dominated by HLA-C-restricted CMV-specific TCR beta clonotypes, and the single most frequent clonotype in two of eight donors was supplied by these HLA-C-restricted clonotypes. In both this cohort and an independent cohort of more than 350 donors, the cumulative frequency of public TCR beta family members distinguished carriers of CMV infection plus the relevant HLA type.

Sequenced using an Illumina HiSeq 1500. Starting from the raw public reads, TCRdb applied fastp trimming at Q25, assembled clones with MiXCR and retained in-frame beta chains. Entries are consolidated by CDR3 protein sequence, retaining the most common genes and DNA. The sample data list about 740,000 distinct CDR3 sequences, and roughly a third of these were observed just once. 2.8% of the sample is held by the ten biggest clonotypes. From cysteine to phenylalanine, the CDR3 is 16 amino acids long. The DNA shown is the 48-base CDR3, in frame from base 1. The germline V gene yields MDHEN for CDR1 and SYDVKM for CDR2. V has 8 bases trimmed and J has 4 bases trimmed; junction bases matching no gene number 11.

This receptor was identified in a human donor in good health (CMV status not recorded). Some clones in this sample may be carry-over from other donors' samples. The sample consisted of PBMCs. The chain links TRBV28 with TRBJ1-6; TRBD1 agrees with 7 junctional bases. The CDR3: CASYTGQVIYNSPLHF. The nucleotide sequence reads as follows: TGTGCCAGCTACACAGGACAGGTGATTTATAATTCACCCCTCCACTTT. Full variable domain (CDR3 extended with the reference TRBV28 and TRBJ1-6 proteins): DVKVTQSSRYLVKRTGEKVFLECVQDMDHENMFWYRQDPGLGLRLIYFSYDVKMKEKGDIPEGYSVSREKKERFSLILESASTNQTSMYLCASYTGQVIYNSPLHFGNGTRLTVT.